The 14 T cell receptor beta chains in this list originate from one sample, sequenced in a study of blood T cell repertoires in COVID-19. Measured with immunoSEQ multiplex PCR; TCRdb has only the in-frame clones, and not every one. The sample consists of about 300,000 clones, roughly 86% of them appearing once. Sequencing used PBMCs or T cells enriched from blood (not recorded which). The receptors were gathered from a woman aged 45 to 65 who had been exposed to COVID-19.

The table lists this clone with a few counts. V gene TRBV5-8 combines with J gene TRBJ1-2; D is perhaps TRBD1 (6 bases). Trimming stripped 4 bases from V and 6 bases from J, with 16 bases between. This CDR3 has 14 residues. Looked up from germline, CDR1 is SGHTS and CDR2 is YDEGEE. For the CDR3, the DNA is TGTGCCAGCAGCCCAAATGACAGGTTGAATGGCTACACCTTC. This codes for CASSPNDRLNGYTF.

This clone has only one observation. This chain uses TRBV5-4 with TRBJ2-3, with TRBD2 identical over 7 bases. Germline V CDR1 and CDR2: SGHNT, YYREEE (reference sequence). The CDR3 runs to 15 residues. With V trimmed by 5 bases and J by 1 base, 7 bases remained unmatched. The CDR3 spells CASSSRGWRTDTQYF. CDR3 sequence (DNA): TGTGCCAGCAGTTCGCGGGGGTGGCGCACAGATACGCAGTATTTT.

The chain uses TRBV27 and TRBJ2-5; 7 bases fit TRBD1. V was clipped by 5 bases and J by 7 bases; unmatched bases: 7. The length of the CDR3 is 13 residues. Per the germline V gene, CDR1 is MNHEY and CDR2 is SMNVEV (reference sequence). The CDR3 coding sequence is TGTGCCAGCAGTCCTACTGACAGGGCGACCCAGTACTTC. This translates into CASSPTDRATQYF.

The V and J genes are TRBV19 and TRBJ1-2; no clear D gene. CDR1 is LNHDA and CDR2 is SQIVND in the germline V gene (reference sequence). V lost 6 bases, J lost 1 base, and 24 bases lay in between. The CDR3 is 18 amino acids. DNA of the CDR3: TGTGCCAGTAGGCCCCGGGAGGCGGGCTATAATATTAACTATGGCTACACCTTC. It specifies CASRPREAGYNINYGYTF. Variable domain in full (rest from reference TRBV19 and TRBJ1-2): DGGITQSPKYLFRKEGQNVTLSCEQNLNHDAMYWYRQDPGQGLRLIYYSQIVNDFQKGDIAEGYSVSREKKESFPLTVTSAQKNPTAFYLCASRPREAGYNINYGYTFGSGTRLTVV.

V usage is TRBV30 and J usage is TRBJ1-5, with D tentatively TRBD1 (5 bases). The V and J ends lost 0 bases and 4 bases respectively, with 10 bases between them. In germline, CDR1 is GTSNPN, CDR2 SVGIG (reference sequence). The length of the CDR3 is 14 residues. CDR3 amino acids: CAWSVAGTNQPQHF. The CDR3 DNA follows: TGTGCCTGGAGTGTAGCGGGGACGAATCAGCCCCAGCATTTT.

The V and J genes are TRBV9 and TRBJ2-1, with D tentatively TRBD2 (5 bases). Trimming pared 0 bases from V and 3 bases from J, leaving 13 bases between. Germline V CDR1 and CDR2: SGDLS, YYNGEE. The CDR3 is 16 residues long. The CDR3 DNA follows: TGTGCCAGCAGCGTAGAACTCCGGGGAGTCTACAATGAGCAGTTCTTC. Encoded protein: CASSVELRGVYNEQFF.

This clone appeared a few times. CDR3 DNA sequence: TGTGCCAGCAGCTTTTTCAGTGGCTACACCTTC. Amino acid sequence: CASSFFSGYTF. The J gene is TRBJ1-2, the V gene TRBV5-6, with D unresolved. The CDR3 consists of 11 residues. Trimming pared 2 bases from V and 7 bases from J, leaving 6 bases between. Per germline, CDR1 SGHDT and CDR2 YYEEEE.

The gene calls are TRBV7-9 and TRBJ2-2; D unclear. The CDR3 contains 14 residues. With 4 bases removed from V and 4 bases from J, the gap between germline ends came to 10 bases. Germline values: CDR1 SEHNR, CDR2 FQNEAQ (reference sequence). CDR3 in amino acids: CASSSQTATGELFF. DNA of the CDR3: TGTGCCAGCAGCTCACAGACGGCCACCGGGGAGCTGTTTTTT. The whole variable domain, remainder taken from reference TRBV7-9 and TRBJ2-2, is DTGVSQNPRHKITKRGQNVTFRCDPISEHNRLYWYRQTLGQGPEFLTYFQNEAQLEKSRLLSDRFSAERPKGSFSTLEIQRTEQGDSAMYLCASSSQTATGELFFGEGSRLTVL.

V and J are TRBV7-2 and TRBJ2-1; the D is unclear. Trimming took 4 bases from V and 8 from J, leaving 12 bases between them. This CDR3 is built from 13 residues. Germline CDR1 reads SGHTA; CDR2 reads FQGNSA. The CDR3 region is CASSSSLAYEQFF. CDR3 nucleotides: TGTGCCAGCAGCTCATCTCTGGCTTATGAGCAGTTCTTC.

The chain joins TRBV28 to TRBJ2-2, with a tentative D call TRBD2 (5 bases). V was pared by 3 bases and J by 3 bases, with 11 bases between. This CDR3 comprises 15 residues. The V gene's germline CDR1 is MDHEN and CDR2 SYDVKM. The CDR3 sequence is CASSLSGSHTGELFF. The CDR3 DNA reads as TGTGCCAGCAGTTTGTCGGGATCCCACACCGGGGAGCTGTTTTTT.

This chain uses TRBV19 with TRBJ2-5, with 10 bases matching TRBD1. The trim removed 9 bases at V and 5 bases at J, leaving 9 bases unmatched. The CDR3 has 14 residues. CDR1 LNHDA and CDR2 SQIVND come from the germline V gene (reference sequence). The CDR3 reads CARRDRGLLETQYF. The CDR3 nucleotides read TGTGCCAGGCGAGACAGGGGGCTTTTGGAGACCCAGTACTTC.

The chain combines TRBV5-8 with TRBJ1-5, with D possibly being TRBD1 (5 bases). In germline, CDR1 is SGHTS, CDR2 YDEGEE. The V end was cut by 4 bases, the J end by 6 bases, with 14 bases between. CDR3 length: 14 amino acids. CDR3 sequence reads: CASSQRSGVQPQHF. CDR3 in DNA: TGTGCCAGCAGCCAGCGGTCGGGGGTTCAGCCCCAGCATTTT.

The chain employs TRBV4-2 and TRBJ1-6; 8 bases align to TRBD1. The CDR3 is 16 amino acids. The trim removed 0 bases at V and 9 bases at J, leaving 7 bases unmatched. Germline CDR1 is LGHNA and CDR2 is YNFKEQ. The DNA of the CDR3 is TGTGCCAGCAGCCAAGAACGACAGGGGTCCGGTTCACCCCTCCACTTT. Amino acids: CASSQERQGSGSPLHF.

The rearrangement links TRBV28 to TRBJ2-7; 8 positions match TRBD1. Germline CDR1 reads MDHEN; CDR2 reads SYDVKM. V lost 6 bases, J lost 0 bases, and 13 bases stayed unmatched. The CDR3 sequence is 17 residues long. The CDR3 DNA reads TGTGCCAGCAGATATACCGCCGGGACAGGTCGCTCCTACGAGCAGTACTTC. Protein: CASRYTAGTGRSYEQYF.